This passage covers 8 T cell receptor beta chains from one sample sequenced in a study of blood T cell repertoires in COVID-19. The method was immunoSEQ multiplex PCR; TCRdb's version includes in-frame clones alone and lacks a portion of them. The data hold 50,000 to 70,000 clones, with 79% observed a single time. Sequencing used peripheral blood. The origin of the receptors is a man aged 60 to 75 with acute or convalescent COVID-19.

This chain connects TRBV18 to TRBJ1-2; 7 nucleotides line up with TRBD1. There are 15 residues in the CDR3. Germline CDR1 reads KGHSH; CDR2 reads LQKENI. V trimming: 3 bases; J trimming: 2 bases; junction bases outside the gene matches: 6. DNA for the CDR3: TGTGCCAGCTCACCTCCCCTGACAGGGAACTATGGCTACACCTTC. Translated: CASSPPLTGNYGYTF.

The J gene is TRBJ2-1, the V gene TRBV6-5, with D unresolved. V lost 1 base to trimming and J lost 6 bases, with 7 bases between them. CDR1 and CDR2 from the germline V gene are MNHEY and SVGAGI. The CDR3 extends over 13 amino acids. The CDR3 loop is CASSYYSGNEQFF. The CDR3 DNA follows: TGTGCCAGCAGTTACTATTCCGGCAATGAGCAGTTCTTC.

The chain uses TRBV27 and TRBJ2-1; D perhaps matches TRBD2 (5 bases). The length of the CDR3 is 15 residues. Trimming cost V 3 bases and J 6 bases, with 15 bases left between them. The germline V gene has CDR1 MNHEY and CDR2 SMNVEV (reference sequence). The CDR3 loop reads CASSFGGWVGNEQFF. For the CDR3, the DNA is TGTGCCAGCAGTTTTGGCGGGTGGGTCGGCAATGAGCAGTTCTTC.

This clone turned up a few times. J is TRBJ1-4 and V is TRBV28, with 10 bases fitting TRBD1. The germline gives CDR1 MDHEN, CDR2 SYDVKM. This CDR3 spans 15 amino acids. V lost 4 bases and J lost 8; bases outside the gene matches: 7. The CDR3 loop is CASSSGQGGSEKLFF. The CDR3 nucleotides read TGTGCCAGCAGTTCTGGACAGGGGGGGTCGGAAAAACTGTTTTTT.

This chain joins TRBV5-1 and TRBJ2-3; 10 bases line up with TRBD2. V trimming: 3 bases; J trimming: 0 bases; junction bases outside the gene matches: 4. CDR1 and CDR2 from the germline V gene are SGHRS and YFSETQ. The CDR3 consists of 16 residues. In nucleotides, the CDR3 is TGCGCCAGCAGCTCGGGGACTAGCGTTAGCACAGATACGCAGTATTTT. Translating it yields CASSSGTSVSTDTQYF.

This clone was seen a single time. V gene TRBV6-5 combines with J gene TRBJ2-7, with TRBD2 matching over 13 bases. V dropped 6 bases and J dropped 4; count of bases not matched to a gene: 6. This CDR3 region has 15 residues. Per germline, CDR1 MNHEY and CDR2 SVGAGI. CDR3 amino acids: CASSKTSGRPYEQYF. The CDR3 DNA is TGTGCCAGCAGCAAGACTAGCGGGAGGCCTTACGAGCAGTACTTC.

The J gene is TRBJ2-1, the V gene TRBV19; 8 bases agree with TRBD2. The J segment lost 3 bases and the V segment lost 6 bases, leaving 4 bases of the junction unmatched. The germline V gene has CDR1 LNHDA and CDR2 SQIVND (reference sequence). This CDR3 is 14 amino acids long. The DNA of the CDR3 is TGTGCCAGTAGGACTAGCGCTCACTACAATGAGCAGTTCTTC. It encodes CASRTSAHYNEQFF.

The genes are TRBV7-2 and TRBJ1-1; 11 nucleotides agree with TRBD1. Germline V CDR1 and CDR2: SGHTA, FQGNSA. V gave up 5 bases and J gave up 4 bases; unmatched junction bases: 9. The CDR3 is 16 residues long. The CDR3 protein is CASSPSTGTGGTEAFF. The CDR3 region has the DNA TGTGCCAGCAGCCCAAGTACCGGGACAGGGGGCACTGAAGCTTTCTTT.